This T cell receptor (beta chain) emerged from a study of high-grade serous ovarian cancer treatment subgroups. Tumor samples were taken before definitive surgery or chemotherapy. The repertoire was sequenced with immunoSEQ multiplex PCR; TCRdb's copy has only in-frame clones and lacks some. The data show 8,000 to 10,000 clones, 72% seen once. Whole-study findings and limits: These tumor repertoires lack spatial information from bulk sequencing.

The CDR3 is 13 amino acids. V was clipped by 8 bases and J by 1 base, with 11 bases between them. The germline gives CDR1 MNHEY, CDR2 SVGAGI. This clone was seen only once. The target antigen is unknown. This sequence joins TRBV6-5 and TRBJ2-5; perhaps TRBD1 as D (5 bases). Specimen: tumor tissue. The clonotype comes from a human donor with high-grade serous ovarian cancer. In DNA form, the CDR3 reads TGTGCCAGCGACCAGGGTATCCAAGAGACCCAGTACTTC. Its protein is CASDQGIQETQYF.